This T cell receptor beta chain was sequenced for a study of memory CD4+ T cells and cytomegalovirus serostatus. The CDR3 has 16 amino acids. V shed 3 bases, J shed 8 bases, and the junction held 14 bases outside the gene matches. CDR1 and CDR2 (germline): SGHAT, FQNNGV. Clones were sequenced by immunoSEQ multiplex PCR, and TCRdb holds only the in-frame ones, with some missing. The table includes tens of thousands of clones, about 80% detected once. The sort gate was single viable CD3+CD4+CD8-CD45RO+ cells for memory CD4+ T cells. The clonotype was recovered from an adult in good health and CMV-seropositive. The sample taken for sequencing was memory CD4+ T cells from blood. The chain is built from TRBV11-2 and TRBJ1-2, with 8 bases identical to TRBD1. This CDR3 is CASSFGTGSSGYGYTF. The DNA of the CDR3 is TGTGCCAGCAGCTTTGGGACAGGCTCGTCGGGGTACGGCTACACCTTC. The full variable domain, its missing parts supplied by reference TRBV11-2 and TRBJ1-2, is EAGVAQSPRYKIIEKRQSVAFWCNPISGHATLYWYQQILGQGPKLLIQFQNNGVVDDSQLPKDRFSAERLKGVDSTLKIQPAKLEDSAVYLCASSFGTGSSGYGYTFGSGTRLTVV.